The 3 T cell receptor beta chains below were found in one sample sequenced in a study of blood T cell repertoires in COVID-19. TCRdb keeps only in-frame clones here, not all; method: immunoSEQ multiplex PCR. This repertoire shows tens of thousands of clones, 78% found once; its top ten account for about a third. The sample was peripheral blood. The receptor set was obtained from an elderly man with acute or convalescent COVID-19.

This CDR3 is CASSQDLGLAGGGSKETQYF. CDR3 nucleotide sequence: TGTGCCAGCAGCCAAGATCTCGGACTAGCGGGAGGGGGTTCAAAAGAGACCCAGTACTTC. The chain uses TRBV4-2 and TRBJ2-5; 15 bases are shared with TRBD2. Germline CDR1 is LGHNA and CDR2 is YNFKEQ. The CDR3 covers 20 residues. The junction had 11 bases not matched to a gene; V was cut back by 0 bases and J by 3 bases.

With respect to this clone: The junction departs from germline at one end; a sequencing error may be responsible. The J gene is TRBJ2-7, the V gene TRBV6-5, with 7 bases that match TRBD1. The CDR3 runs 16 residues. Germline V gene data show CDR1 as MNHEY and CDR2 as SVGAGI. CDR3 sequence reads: CATSSQGLLKTYEQYF. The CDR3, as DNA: TGTGCCACCAGTTCACAGGGGCTATTGAAAACCTACGAGCAGTACTTC.

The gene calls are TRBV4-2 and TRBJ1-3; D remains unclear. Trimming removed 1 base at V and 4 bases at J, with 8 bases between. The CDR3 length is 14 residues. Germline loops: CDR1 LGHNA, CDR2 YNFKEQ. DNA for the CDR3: TGTGCCAGCAGCCAAGGCGGGCTGGGAAACACCATATATTTT. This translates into CASSQGGLGNTIYF.